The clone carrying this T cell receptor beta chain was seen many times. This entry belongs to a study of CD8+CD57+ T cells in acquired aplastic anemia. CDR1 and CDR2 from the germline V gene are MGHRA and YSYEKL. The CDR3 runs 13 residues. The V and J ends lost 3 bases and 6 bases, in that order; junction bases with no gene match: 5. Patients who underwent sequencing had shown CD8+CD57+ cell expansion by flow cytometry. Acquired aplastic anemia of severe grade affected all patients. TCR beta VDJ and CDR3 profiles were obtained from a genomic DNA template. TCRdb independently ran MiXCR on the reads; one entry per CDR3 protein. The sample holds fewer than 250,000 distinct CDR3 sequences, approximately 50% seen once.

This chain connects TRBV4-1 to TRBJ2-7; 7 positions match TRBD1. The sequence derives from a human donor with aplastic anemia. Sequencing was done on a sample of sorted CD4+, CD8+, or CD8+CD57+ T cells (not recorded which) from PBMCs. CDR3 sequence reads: CASSHPTGLEQYF. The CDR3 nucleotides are TGCGCCAGCAGCCACCCGACAGGGCTCGAGCAGTACTTC.